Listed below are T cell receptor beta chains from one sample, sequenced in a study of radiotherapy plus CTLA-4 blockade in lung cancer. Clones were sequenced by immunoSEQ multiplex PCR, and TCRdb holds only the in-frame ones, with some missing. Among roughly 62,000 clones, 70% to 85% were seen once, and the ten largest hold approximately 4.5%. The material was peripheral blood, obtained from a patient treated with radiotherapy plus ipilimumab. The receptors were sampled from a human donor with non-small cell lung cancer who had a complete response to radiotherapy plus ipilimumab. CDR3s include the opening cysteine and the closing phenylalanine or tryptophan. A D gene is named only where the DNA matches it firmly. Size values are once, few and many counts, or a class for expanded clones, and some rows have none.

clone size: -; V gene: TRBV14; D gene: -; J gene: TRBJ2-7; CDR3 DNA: TGTGCCAGCAGCCCCCGGCGGTCCCCGCTGGGGGAGCAGTACTTC; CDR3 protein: CASSPRRSPLGEQYF
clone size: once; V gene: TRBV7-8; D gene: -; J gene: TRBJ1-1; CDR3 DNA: TGTGCCAGCAGCCGCTTCACAGGGAACACTGAAGCTTTCTTT; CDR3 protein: CASSRFTGNTEAFF
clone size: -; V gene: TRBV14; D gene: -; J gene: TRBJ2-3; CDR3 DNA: TGTGCCAGCAGCTACCGGACGGGAAGCACAGATACGCAGTATTTT; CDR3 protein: CASSYRTGSTDTQYF
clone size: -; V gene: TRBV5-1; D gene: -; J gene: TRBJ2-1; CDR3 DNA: TGCGCCAGCAGCTCCGGACGGGGAAGCTCCTACAATGAGCAGTTCTTC; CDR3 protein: CASSSGRGSSYNEQFF
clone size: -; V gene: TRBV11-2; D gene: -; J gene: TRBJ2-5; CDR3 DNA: TGTGCCAGCAGCTTAGAAGAGACCCAGTACTTC; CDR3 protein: CASSLEETQYF
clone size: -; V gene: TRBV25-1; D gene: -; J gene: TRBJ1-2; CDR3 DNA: TGTGCCAGCAGTGGGTCAGGGGCCAACTATGGCTACACCTTC; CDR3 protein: CASSGSGANYGYTF
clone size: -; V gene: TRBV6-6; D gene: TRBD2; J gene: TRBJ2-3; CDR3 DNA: TGTGCCAGCAGTTTGACTAGCGGGAGCACAGATACGCAGTATTTT; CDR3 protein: CASSLTSGSTDTQYF
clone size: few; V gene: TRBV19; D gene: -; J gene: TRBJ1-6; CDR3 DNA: TGTGCCAGTAGTCCTGGCTCCTATAATTCACCCCTCCACTTT; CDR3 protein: CASSPGSYNSPLHF
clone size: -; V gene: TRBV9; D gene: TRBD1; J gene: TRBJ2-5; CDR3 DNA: TGTGCCAGCAGCGTAGAGGGGACAGGGCCAGAGACCCAGTACTTC; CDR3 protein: CASSVEGTGPETQYF
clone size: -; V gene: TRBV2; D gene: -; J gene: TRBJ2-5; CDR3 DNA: TGTGCCAGCCGACGCACAGGGCTATTTTACCAAGAGGCCCAGTACTTC; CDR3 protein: CASRRTGLFYQEAQYF
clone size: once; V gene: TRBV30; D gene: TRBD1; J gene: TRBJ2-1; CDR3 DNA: TGTGCCTGGAGCGGGACAGCGGACCTAGGGCAGTTCTTC; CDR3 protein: CAWSGTADLGQFF
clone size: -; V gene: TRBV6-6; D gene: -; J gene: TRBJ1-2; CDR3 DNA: TGTGCCAGCAGCCCCGGGGACCTTAGGTACACCTTC; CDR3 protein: CASSPGDLRYTF
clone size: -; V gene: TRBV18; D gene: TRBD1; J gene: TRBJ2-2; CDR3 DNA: TGTGCCAGCTCACCACCGGGACAGGGACTCGCCGGGGAGCTGTTTTTT; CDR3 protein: CASSPPGQGLAGELFF
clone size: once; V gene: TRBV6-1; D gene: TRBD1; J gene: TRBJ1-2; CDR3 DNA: TGTGCCGCAAATCTCCAGGGGGCCCTTAACTATGGCTACACCTTC; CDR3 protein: CAANLQGALNYGYTF
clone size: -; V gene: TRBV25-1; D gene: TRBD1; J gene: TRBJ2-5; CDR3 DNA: TGTGCCAGCAGTGATTACTCCGGGACAGGTTTCCAAGAGACCCAGTACTTC; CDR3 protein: CASSDYSGTGFQETQYF
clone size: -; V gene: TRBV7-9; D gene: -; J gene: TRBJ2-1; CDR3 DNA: TGTGCCAGCAGCTTATTTGAGGGGCCAAACAATGAGCAGTTCTTC; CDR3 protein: CASSLFEGPNNEQFF
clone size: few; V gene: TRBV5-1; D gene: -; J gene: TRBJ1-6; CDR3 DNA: TGCGCCAGCAGCTTGGCCGAGATTGGACATCCACCCCTCCACTTT; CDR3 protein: CASSLAEIGHPPLHF
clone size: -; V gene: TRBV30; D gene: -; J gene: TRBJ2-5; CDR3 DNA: TGTGCCTGGAGTGTTCGTGAGACCCAGTACTTC; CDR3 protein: CAWSVRETQYF
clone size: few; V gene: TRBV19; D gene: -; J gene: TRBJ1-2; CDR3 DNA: TGTGCCAGTACCGCAGGTCCCACCATTTATGGCTACACCTTC; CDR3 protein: CASTAGPTIYGYTF
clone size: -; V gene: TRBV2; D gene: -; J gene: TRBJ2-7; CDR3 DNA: TGTGCCAGCAGTGGGAGCGGGCACTCCTACGAGCAGTACTTC; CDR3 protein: CASSGSGHSYEQYF
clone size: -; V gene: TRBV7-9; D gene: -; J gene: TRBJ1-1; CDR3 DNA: TGTGCCAGCAGCGGCATCATTGTGAACACTGAAGCTTTCTTT; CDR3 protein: CASSGIIVNTEAFF
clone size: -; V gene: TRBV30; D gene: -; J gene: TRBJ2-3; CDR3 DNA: TGTGCCTGGAGTCTGACCACAGATACGCAGTATTTT; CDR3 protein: CAWSLTTDTQYF
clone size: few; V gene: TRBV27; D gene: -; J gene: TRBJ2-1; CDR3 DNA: TGTGCCAGCAGTTTCACCCTTAGAACAGGTGAGCAGTTCTTC; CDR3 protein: CASSFTLRTGEQFF
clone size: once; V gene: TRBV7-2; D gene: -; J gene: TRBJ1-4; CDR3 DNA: TGTGCCAGCAGCAACAGCAAACAGACTAATGAAAAACTGTTTTTT; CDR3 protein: CASSNSKQTNEKLFF
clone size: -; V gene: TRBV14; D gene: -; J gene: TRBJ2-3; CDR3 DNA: TGTGCCAGCAGCCTCCAACTGGCAGATACGCAGTATTTT; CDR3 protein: CASSLQLADTQYF
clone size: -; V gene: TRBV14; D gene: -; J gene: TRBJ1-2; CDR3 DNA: TGTGCCAGCAGCCAAGATTTCGAGGAACTGAGTGGCTACACCTTC; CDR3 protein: CASSQDFEELSGYTF
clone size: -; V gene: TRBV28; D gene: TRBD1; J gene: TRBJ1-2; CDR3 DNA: TGTGCCAGCAGTGCATCCCTGGGACAGGCGTGGGGCTACACCTTC; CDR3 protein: CASSASLGQAWGYTF
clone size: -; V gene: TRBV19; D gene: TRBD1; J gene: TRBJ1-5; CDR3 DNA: TGTGCCAGTAGTATAGAGGATAGGTACAGGGGGAACCATCAGCCCCAGCATTTT; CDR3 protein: CASSIEDRYRGNHQPQHF
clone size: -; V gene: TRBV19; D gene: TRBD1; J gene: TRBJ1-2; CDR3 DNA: TGTGCCAGCTCCCTCAATCGCGGGACAGGGTCGGGCTACACCTTC; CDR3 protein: CASSLNRGTGSGYTF
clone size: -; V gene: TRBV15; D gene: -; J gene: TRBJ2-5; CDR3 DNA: TGTGCCACCAGCAGAGATAGAGAGACCCAGTACTTC; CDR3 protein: CATSRDRETQYF
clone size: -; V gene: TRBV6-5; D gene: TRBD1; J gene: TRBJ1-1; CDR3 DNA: TGTGCCAGCAGACCAGGGGGAACTGAAGCTTTCTTT; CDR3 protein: CASRPGGTEAFF
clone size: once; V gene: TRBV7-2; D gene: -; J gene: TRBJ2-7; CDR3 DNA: TGTGCCAGCAGCTTAGGGGTTTTTAGCTCCTACGAGCAGTACTTC; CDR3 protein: CASSLGVFSSYEQYF
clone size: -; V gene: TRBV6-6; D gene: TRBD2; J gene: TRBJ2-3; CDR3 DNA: TGTGCCACCGCTAGCGGGCCCAGCACAGATACGCAGTATTTT; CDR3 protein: CATASGPSTDTQYF
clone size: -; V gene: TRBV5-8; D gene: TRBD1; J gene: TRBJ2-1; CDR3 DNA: TGTGCCAGCAGAACCGGGACAGGGGCAAACAATGAGCAGTTCTTC; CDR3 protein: CASRTGTGANNEQFF
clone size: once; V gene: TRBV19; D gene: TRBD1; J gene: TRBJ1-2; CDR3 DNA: TGTGCCAGTAGTACCATGACAGGGGGCGATGGCTACACCTTC; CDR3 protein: CASSTMTGGDGYTF
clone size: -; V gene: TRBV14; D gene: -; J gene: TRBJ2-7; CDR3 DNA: TGTGCCAGCAGCCAAGACCGGTGGGCCGAACAGTACTTC; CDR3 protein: CASSQDRWAEQYF
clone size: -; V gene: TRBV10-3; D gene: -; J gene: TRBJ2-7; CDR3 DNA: TGTGCCATCAGTGAGGTCAGCTACGAGCAGTACTTC; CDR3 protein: CAISEVSYEQYF
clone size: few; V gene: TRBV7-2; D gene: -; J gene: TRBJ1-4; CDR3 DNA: TGTGCCAGCAGCCAGAGGGGAGGGCGGGAGGAAAAACTGTTTTTT; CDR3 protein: CASSQRGGREEKLFF
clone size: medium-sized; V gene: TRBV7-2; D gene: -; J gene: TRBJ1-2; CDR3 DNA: TGTGCCAGCAGCTTAGCCCAGGGTAGGCCGGGCTACACCTTC; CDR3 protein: CASSLAQGRPGYTF
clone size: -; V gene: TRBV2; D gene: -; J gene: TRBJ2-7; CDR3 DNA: TGTGCCAGCACTGCCAGGGACGAGCAGTACTTC; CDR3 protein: CASTARDEQYF
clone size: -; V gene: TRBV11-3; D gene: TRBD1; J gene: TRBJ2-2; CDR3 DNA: TGTGCCAGCAGCTCCGGGACAGGGAGAACCGGGGAGCTGTTTTTT; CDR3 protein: CASSSGTGRTGELFF
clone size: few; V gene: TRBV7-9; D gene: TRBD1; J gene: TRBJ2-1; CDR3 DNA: TGTGCCAGCAGCAAGGGACAGGGGGCGATCGATGAGCAGTTCTTC; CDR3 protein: CASSKGQGAIDEQFF
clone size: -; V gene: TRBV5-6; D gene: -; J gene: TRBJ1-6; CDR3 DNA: TGTGCCAGCAGCTTCCGACTGAAATCACCCCTCCACTTT; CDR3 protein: CASSFRLKSPLHF
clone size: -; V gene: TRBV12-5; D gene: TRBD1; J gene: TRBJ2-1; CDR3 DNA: TGTGCTAGTGGCCCTTCACAGGGGCTTGAGCAGTTCTTC; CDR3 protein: CASGPSQGLEQFF
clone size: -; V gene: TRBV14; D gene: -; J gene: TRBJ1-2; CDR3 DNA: TGTGCCAGCAGCCAGGGCAACAGGGTCTTAAAAAATGGCTACACCTTC; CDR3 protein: CASSQGNRVLKNGYTF
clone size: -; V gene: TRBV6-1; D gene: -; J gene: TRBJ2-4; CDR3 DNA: TGTGCCAGCAGTGAAGCTCTATTTCCCGTAAAGACGGGAAACATTCAGTACTTC; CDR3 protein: CASSEALFPVKTGNIQYF